This entry describes one T cell receptor beta chain. This record comes from a study of blood T cells in healthy people across ages. The CDR3 length is 12 residues. CDR1 is LGHNA, CDR2 YSLEER, per germline. V lost 0 bases and J lost 11, with 10 bases in between. Then a second PCR, running about 6 to 11 cycles, was carried out with a sample-barcoded 5' primer and a J-beta primer mix. TCRdb fed the 5' RACE reads into MiXCR, producing one record per CDR3 protein. Seen here are some 710,000 distinct CDR3 sequences, around 50% observed once, and the top ten hold 18%. This sequence originates from a man at least 80 years old in good health. The sequenced material came from blood. The V call is TRBV4-3, the J call TRBJ1-1; no clear D gene. CDR3 residues: CASSQESGRAFF. CDR3 sequence (DNA): TGCGCCAGCAGCCAAGAGTCCGGGCGCGCTTTCTTT.